This T cell receptor beta chain emerged from a study of T-cell reconstitution after alpha-beta-depleted transplantation in children. CDR3 size: 16 residues. Germline CDR1 is SGHAT and CDR2 is FQNNGV. Trimming left V 2 bases short and J 0 bases short, with 10 bases between. General study findings and limits: Surviving recipient T cells and thymic progenitors underlay high day-60 TCRbeta diversity in some patients.

As it was prepared, the TCRbeta library received unique molecular identifiers. Each CDR3 protein gets one entry after TCRdb re-called the PCR reads with MiXCR. The sample has 900,000 or so distinct CDR3 sequences; less than 20% are singletons. As regards this clonotype: What it recognizes is unknown.

The sequences come from PBMCs, mostly from graft donor cells, collected 360 days after TCRalphabeta/CD19-depleted stem cell transplant. The V and J genes are TRBV11-2 and TRBJ2-2; D unresolved. The receptor comes from a male patient younger than 18 who had a stem cell transplant for acute lymphoblastic leukemia, so the T cells may come from the graft donor. The CDR3 DNA follows: TGTGCCAGCAGCTTATTTCTTTTTACGAACACCGGGGAGCTGTTTTTT. Encoded protein: CASSLFLFTNTGELFF. The full variable domain, completed using reference TRBV11-2 and TRBJ2-2, is EAGVAQSPRYKIIEKRQSVAFWCNPISGHATLYWYQQILGQGPKLLIQFQNNGVVDDSQLPKDRFSAERLKGVDSTLKIQPAKLEDSAVYLCASSLFLFTNTGELFFGEGSRLTVL.